One and the same sample provided the 28 T cell receptor beta chains below, sequenced in a study of Ad26.COV2.S vaccination and SARS-CoV-2 variants. Treatment noted: about 20 received Ad26.COV2.S at low or high dose, single or two shots; 5 received placebo; per-sample allocation not given. The study sampled participants on day 63 after the first vaccine or placebo injection. TCRdb's copy holds only in-frame clones and misses some; the assay was immunoSEQ multiplex PCR. In the table there are about 410,000 clones, 89% of which are singletons. Sequencing used peripheral blood, obtained in a trial of Ad26.COV2.S vaccine versus placebo. These receptors were collected from a person aged 18-65 years who received the Ad26.COV2.S COVID-19 vaccine or a placebo.

This chain links TRBV10-2 with TRBJ1-1; D is unresolved. This CDR3 contains 14 residues. From germline, CDR1 is WSHSY and CDR2 SAAADI. Trimming shortened V by 2 bases and J by 1 base, and 8 bases separated the two germline ends. CDR3 protein: CASSERPTNTEAFF. CDR3 DNA: TGCGCCAGCAGTGAGCGTCCGACGAACACTGAAGCTTTCTTT.

This clone was detected only once. Distinct nucleotide sequences in the sample also encode this CDR3. The chain joins TRBV18 to TRBJ2-7; 7 bases line up with TRBD2. The junction had 5 bases not matched to a gene; V was cut back by 6 bases and J by 3 bases. CDR1 KGHSH and CDR2 LQKENI come from the germline V gene. The CDR3 covers 13 residues. The DNA for the CDR3 is TGTGCCAGCTCCCCGCCGGGGGGCTACGAGCAGTACTTC. Its translation is CASSPPGGYEQYF.

The chain uses TRBV6-5 and TRBJ2-1, with D unresolved. Deletions cut 2 bases from V and 0 bases from J, with 8 bases between. The germline CDR1 and CDR2 sequences are MNHEY and SVGAGI. CDR3 size: 15 residues. This CDR3 is CASSYTKYSYNEQFF. CDR3 DNA: TGTGCCAGCAGTTACACCAAATACTCCTACAATGAGCAGTTCTTC.

The V call is TRBV30, the J call TRBJ1-4; unclear D gene. CDR3 length equals 12 residues. Germline CDR1 is GTSNPN and CDR2 is SVGIG (reference sequence). Trimming took 0 bases from V and 5 from J, leaving 4 bases between them. CDR3 in DNA: TGTGCCTGGAGTGTACAAAATGAAAAACTGTTTTTT. It yields the protein CAWSVQNEKLFF.

This sequence joins TRBV12-5 and TRBJ2-2, with 8 bases that match TRBD1. V gave up 3 bases and J gave up 6 bases; unmatched junction bases: 6. This CDR3 spans 15 amino acids. CDR1 is LGHNT, CDR2 FRNRAP, per germline. The CDR3: CASGFLQGASGELFF. CDR3 in DNA: TGTGCTAGTGGTTTTCTTCAGGGGGCCTCCGGGGAGCTGTTTTTT.

This chain connects TRBV28 to TRBJ2-7; 10 bases are shared with TRBD1. The CDR3 is 14 residues long. V was pared by 8 bases and J by 3 bases, with 7 bases of the junction left unmatched. Germline values: CDR1 MDHEN, CDR2 SYDVKM. CDR3 region: CASGSRDRGYEQYF. In DNA, the CDR3 is TGTGCCAGCGGATCCCGGGACAGGGGCTACGAGCAGTACTTC.

The chain uses TRBV9 and TRBJ2-1, with 10 bases that match TRBD2. The CDR3 is made up of 16 amino acids. The germline CDR1 and CDR2 sequences are SGDLS and YYNGEE. V dropped 0 bases and J dropped 10; count of bases not matched to a gene: 10. The CDR3: CASSVDISGRAGEQFF. The CDR3 DNA is TGTGCCAGCAGCGTAGATATAAGCGGGAGGGCGGGAGAGCAGTTCTTC.

The rearrangement uses TRBV5-4 and TRBJ2-7; D remains unclear. The CDR3 consists of 14 residues. The germline V and J ends were trimmed by 0 bases and 2 bases, with 9 bases remaining between them. CDR1 and CDR2 from the germline V gene are SGHNT and YYREEE (reference sequence). The CDR3 here is CASSLGDNPYEQYF. The CDR3 DNA reads TGTGCCAGCAGCTTGGGAGACAATCCCTACGAGCAGTACTTC.

The CDR3 loop is CASSYSRGGVSPLHF. The CDR3 bases are TGTGCCAGCAGTTACTCGAGGGGAGGAGTCTCACCCCTCCACTTT. The chain joins TRBV6-5 to TRBJ1-6; D is possibly TRBD1 (5 bases). Germline V gives CDR1 MNHEY, CDR2 SVGAGI. The CDR3 contains 15 residues. Trimming shortened V by 0 bases and J by 10 bases, and 13 bases separated the two germline ends.

The V call is TRBV11-3, the J call TRBJ1-4; D gene unclear. Trimming took 5 bases from V and 5 from J, leaving 9 bases between them. CDR3 size: 13 residues. Germline V lookup: CDR1 SGHNT, CDR2 YENEEA. CDR3 DNA sequence: TGTGCCAGCAGCAAACCGGGGAATGAAAAACTGTTTTTT. This gives the protein CASSKPGNEKLFF.

A note on this clone: This specimen includes other DNA sequences encoding the same CDR3. The rearrangement links TRBV7-8 to TRBJ2-1; 7 positions match TRBD2. Germline lookup yields CDR1 SGHVS and CDR2 FQNEAQ. With 0 bases clipped from V and 4 bases from J, the junction kept 3 bases outside the gene matches. The CDR3 is made up of 15 amino acids. The DNA for the CDR3 is TGTGCCAGCAGCTTAGCGGCGGGAGTTTACAATGAGCAGTTCTTC. It encodes CASSLAAGVYNEQFF.

This chain uses TRBV28 with TRBJ2-4; tentative D call: TRBD2 (5 bases). This CDR3 is 14 amino acids long. V was cut by 7 bases and J by 11 bases, with 21 bases left in between. Germline-derived CDR1 and CDR2 are MDHEN and SYDVKM. CDR3 in amino acids: CASTLVPGSSVQYF. CDR3 DNA: TGTGCCAGCACCCTAGTTCCGGGGTCCTCCGTTCAGTACTTC.

The V call is TRBV19, the J call TRBJ2-7, with 11 bases fitting TRBD1. Germline trimming cut 4 bases from V and 8 bases from J; bases unmatched to any gene: 10. The CDR3 extends over 15 amino acids. Germline loops: CDR1 LNHDA, CDR2 SQIVND (reference sequence). CDR3 protein: CASSTAGTGGGKQYF. In DNA, the CDR3 is TGTGCCAGTAGTACGGCCGGGACAGGGGGTGGTAAGCAGTACTTC.

CDR3 DNA sequence: TGTGCCAGTAGTATATTATCTGAAGCTTTCTTT. Translating it yields CASSILSEAFF. This rearrangement joins TRBV19 to TRBJ1-1; D unclear. V dropped 2 bases and J dropped 6 bases, with 4 bases sitting between them. The CDR3 is 11 residues long. From germline, CDR1 is LNHDA and CDR2 SQIVND (reference sequence).

This clone was detected a few times. This rearrangement joins TRBV5-4 to TRBJ1-5; D is uncertain. Germline values: CDR1 SGHNT, CDR2 YYREEE (reference sequence). The CDR3 has 12 amino acids. The V end was cut by 4 bases, the J end by 5 bases, with 7 bases between. The CDR3 is CASSAKDQPQHF. CDR3 nucleotides: TGTGCCAGCAGCGCTAAGGATCAGCCCCAGCATTTT.

This chain joins TRBV2 and TRBJ2-3, with D tentatively TRBD2 (5 bases). Per germline, CDR1 SNHLY and CDR2 FYNNEI. Trimming pared 5 bases from V and 6 bases from J, leaving 15 bases between. The CDR3 has 14 residues. The chain's CDR3 is CASSTRGNGDTQYF. The CDR3 DNA sequence: TGTGCCAGCAGTACCCGGGGAAACGGGGATACGCAGTATTTT.

The chain carries TRBV19 and TRBJ1-1; TRBD1 matches 9 bases. J was trimmed by 0 bases and V by 6 bases; bases with no gene match: 5. The germline V gene encodes CDR1 LNHDA and CDR2 SQIVND (reference sequence). CDR3 length: 15 amino acids. The CDR3 nucleotides are TGTGCCAGTAGGGGGACAGGGTTCATGAACACTGAAGCTTTCTTT. Translated, it gives CASRGTGFMNTEAFF.

The chain joins TRBV30 to TRBJ1-1, with a tentative D call TRBD1 (6 bases). V gave up 0 bases and J gave up 0 bases, with 26 bases separating them. Germline CDR1 GTSNPN, CDR2 SVGIG (reference sequence). This CDR3 spans 20 amino acids. CDR3: CAWSVRRAGVPTGMNTEAFF. The CDR3 DNA reads TGTGCCTGGAGTGTACGCCGGGCAGGAGTGCCCACAGGGATGAACACTGAAGCTTTCTTT.

In the case of this clone: At the DNA level, this CDR3 is encoded by other sequences in the same sample as well. This sequence joins TRBV28 and TRBJ1-2, with TRBD1 identical over 7 bases. There are 14 residues in the CDR3. Germline CDR1 MDHEN, CDR2 SYDVKM. The junction had 1 base not matched to a gene; V was cut back by 3 bases and J by 0 bases. The chain's CDR3 is CASSLTGPNYGYTF. The CDR3 nucleotides read TGTGCCAGCAGTTTGACAGGGCCTAACTATGGCTACACCTTC.

The V call is TRBV6-2 or TRBV6-3, the J call TRBJ2-7; D not certain. V lost 2 bases, J lost 7 bases, and 3 bases lay in between. Looked up from germline, CDR1 is MNHEY and CDR2 is SVGEGT. The CDR3 contains 10 residues. The CDR3 loop reads CASSYKEQYF. CDR3 DNA sequence: TGTGCCAGCAGTTACAAAGAGCAGTACTTC.

The gene calls are TRBV18 and TRBJ2-7; TRBD2 aligns across 11 bases. V lost 0 bases and J lost 3; bases outside the gene matches: 7. The CDR3 has 17 residues. The germline V gene encodes CDR1 KGHSH and CDR2 LQKENI. The CDR3 nucleotides read TGTGCCAGCTCACCACCTAGCGGGAGGGCGCGCGACTACGAGCAGTACTTC. This translates into CASSPPSGRARDYEQYF. Together with reference TRBV18 and TRBJ2-7, the CDR3 gives the full variable domain: NAGVMQNPRHLVRRRGQEARLRCSPMKGHSHVYWYRQLPEEGLKFMVYLQKENIIDESGMPKERFSAEFPKEGPSILRIQQVVRGDSAAYFCASSPPSGRARDYEQYFGPGTRLTVT.

This chain uses TRBV6-5 with TRBJ2-7; TRBD1 matches at 10 bases. The CDR3 spans 15 residues. From germline, CDR1 is MNHEY and CDR2 SVGAGI. The V and J ends lost 4 bases and 2 bases, in that order; junction bases with no gene match: 5. CDR3 DNA: TGTGCCAGCAGTTGGGTGGGACAGGGGACCTACGAGCAGTACTTC. Translating gives CASSWVGQGTYEQYF.

The chain employs TRBV11-2 and TRBJ2-1; 11 bases are shared with TRBD2. CDR3 length equals 15 residues. Germline values: CDR1 SGHAT, CDR2 FQNNGV. V shed 4 bases, J shed 6 bases, and the junction held 5 bases outside the gene matches. The CDR3 region is CASSSIAGGGNEQFF. CDR3 sequence (DNA): TGTGCCAGCAGCTCAATAGCGGGAGGGGGCAATGAGCAGTTCTTC.

Only one count was recorded for this clone. This chain's CDR3 is CASSEWDSAKSEQYF. The CDR3 coding sequence is TGCGCCAGCAGTGAGTGGGACTCCGCAAAATCCGAGCAGTACTTC. The gene calls are TRBV10-2 and TRBJ2-7, with D perhaps TRBD2 (6 bases). The CDR3 covers 15 residues. Germline V gene lookup returns CDR1 WSHSY and CDR2 SAAADI. Trimming removed 1 base at V and 6 bases at J, with 16 bases between.

V is TRBV5-4 and J is TRBJ2-2, with 11 bases lining up with TRBD2. Germline CDR1 is SGHNT and CDR2 is YYREEE (reference sequence). V trimming: 2 bases; J trimming: 6 bases; junction bases outside the gene matches: 3. The CDR3 has 15 amino acids. CDR3 sequence reads: CASSFSGRGSGELFF. As DNA, the CDR3 is TGTGCCAGCAGCTTTAGCGGGAGGGGATCCGGGGAGCTGTTTTTT.

The J gene is TRBJ2-3, the V gene TRBV7-6; 7 nucleotides match TRBD1. Per germline, CDR1 SGHVS and CDR2 FNYEAQ. The CDR3 extends over 16 amino acids. V shed 5 bases and J 3 bases; nucleotides not matched to a gene: 11. Here the CDR3 reads CASSPYPDRVTDTQYF. The CDR3 coding sequence is TGTGCCAGCAGCCCTTACCCCGACAGGGTTACAGATACGCAGTATTTT.

The chain joins TRBV2 to TRBJ1-5; D is unclear. From germline, CDR1 is SNHLY and CDR2 FYNNEI. The CDR3 runs 14 residues. The V gene lost 6 bases and the J gene lost 3 bases, with 12 bases spanning the gap. This CDR3 reads CASRGSNINQPQHF. CDR3 nucleotide sequence: TGTGCCAGCAGGGGGTCTAATATCAATCAGCCCCAGCATTTT.

The V and J genes are TRBV7-9 and TRBJ2-5, with D unclear. The CDR3 runs to 15 residues. The V gene lost 5 bases and the J gene lost 2 bases, with 15 bases spanning the gap. Looked up from germline, CDR1 is SEHNR and CDR2 is FQNEAQ (reference sequence). CDR3 amino acids: CASSPGAGGQETQYF. The CDR3 DNA reads as TGTGCCAGCAGCCCCGGCGCTGGCGGACAAGAGACCCAGTACTTC. Complete variable domain (other parts from reference TRBV7-9 and TRBJ2-5): DTGVSQNPRHKITKRGQNVTFRCDPISEHNRLYWYRQTLGQGPEFLTYFQNEAQLEKSRLLSDRFSAERPKGSFSTLEIQRTEQGDSAMYLCASSPGAGGQETQYFGPGTRLLVL.